This record concerns one T cell receptor (beta chain) sequence. Its specificity is not known. This sample is drawn from a study of T cells expressing NK-cell markers. CDR1 is LGHDT, CDR2 YNNKEL, per germline (reference sequence). This CDR3 is built from 15 residues. One entry per CDR3 protein, without DNA, is what TCRdb gives after re-calling the 5' RACE reads. Its clone listing holds hundreds of thousands of distinct CDR3 sequences. General observations from the study: Each of about six donors carried dominant NKG2C+ clonotypes accounting for about 1.0-8% of CD8+ T cells.

The rearrangement links TRBV3-1 to TRBJ2-1; TCRdb selects TRBD1, and the lack of DNA leaves this call unchecked. This receptor was taken from a young man in good health. Input material: blood T cells: a sorted CD56 or NKG2C T cell subset, CD4+ or CD8+ T cells, or bulk PBMC T cells (not recorded which). CDR3 sequence: CASSQDKNRGNEQFF.